This T cell receptor beta chain was observed in a study of breast tumors, draining lymph nodes, adjacent tissues. Study-level results: That most tumor T cells come from lymph nodes remained unproven.

The CDR3 length is 17 residues. With V trimmed by 5 bases and J by 0 bases, 7 bases remained unmatched. CDR1 and CDR2 from the germline V gene are SGHAT and FQNNGV. About this clonotype: What it recognizes is unknown.

TCRdb analysed the multiplex PCR reads with MiXCR anew, one entry per CDR3 protein. The data hold tens of thousands of distinct CDR3 sequences, with around three fifths observed a single time. This clonotype was sampled from a female donor with breast cancer. Some clones in this sample may be carry-over from other donors' samples. Specimen: tumor-adjacent breast tissue. The chain joins TRBV11-2 to TRBJ2-6; 7 bases are shared with TRBD1. The CDR3 nucleotides read TGTGCCAGCAGCCGACAGGGTCACACCTCTGGGGCCAACGTCCTGACTTTC. Encoded protein: CASSRQGHTSGANVLTF.